This entry lists 9 T cell receptor beta chains sequenced from one sample in a study of cytomegalovirus exposure and HLA in healthy donors. Use of 60 Vbeta and 13 Jbeta primers characterized the PCR. Here immunoSEQ multiplex PCR was the method, and the copy in TCRdb shows in-frame clones only, minus some. In total, the table holds about 130,000 clones. The sequenced sample consisted of PBMCs. The receptors here all came from a woman between 40 and 55 years old in good health and CMV-seropositive.

The gene calls are TRBV15 and TRBJ2-5; 8 positions match TRBD2. The CDR3 has 17 residues. Germline CDR1 is LNHNV and CDR2 is YYDKDF (reference sequence). Trimming at V came to 3 bases and at J to 1 base, leaving 10 bases not matched to a gene. CDR3 in amino acids: CATSSDGASGLQETQYF. The CDR3 nucleotides read TGTGCCACCAGCAGCGACGGGGCTAGCGGGCTCCAAGAGACCCAGTACTTC.

The genes are TRBV27 and TRBJ2-7; 10 nucleotides match TRBD2. The CDR3 spans 14 residues. V lost 3 bases to trimming and J lost 6 bases; unmatched junction nucleotides: 5. Per the germline V gene, CDR1 is MNHEY and CDR2 is SMNVEV (reference sequence). The CDR3 reads CASSFVAGGGEQYF. The CDR3 coding sequence is TGTGCCAGCAGTTTCGTAGCGGGAGGAGGCGAGCAGTACTTC.

The V call is TRBV10-3, the J call TRBJ2-1, with 10 bases aligning to TRBD2. Germline values: CDR1 ENHRY, CDR2 SYGVKD. Trimming at V came to 3 bases and at J to 8 bases, leaving 10 bases not matched to a gene. This CDR3 is 16 amino acids long. The CDR3 nucleotides are TGTGCCATCAGTGAAGGTAAGGCTAGCGGGAGAGATGAGCAGTTCTTC. Translated, it gives CAISEGKASGRDEQFF.

This rearrangement joins TRBV28 to TRBJ1-5; D ambiguous. Germline V CDR1 and CDR2: MDHEN, SYDVKM. The CDR3 is made up of 15 amino acids. Trimming left V 1 base short and J 1 base short, with 8 bases between. The CDR3 DNA reads TGTGCCAGCAGTTTATTGCGACAAAGCAATCAGCCCCAGCATTTT. Amino acids: CASSLLRQSNQPQHF.

This chain connects TRBV7-9 to TRBJ2-1, with D maybe TRBD2 (6 bases). There are 13 residues in the CDR3. Trimming took 5 bases from V and 8 from J, leaving 13 bases between them. Germline CDR1 reads SEHNR; CDR2 reads FQNEAQ (reference sequence). In DNA form, the CDR3 reads TGTGCCAGCAGCCAAAGAAGACTAGATGAGCAGTTCTTC. This gives the protein CASSQRRLDEQFF.

The chain is built from TRBV4-3 and TRBJ2-2; 14 positions agree with TRBD2. Germline-derived CDR1 and CDR2 are LGHNA and YSLEER. V lost 0 bases and J lost 5; bases outside the gene matches: 5. There are 18 residues in the CDR3. CDR3 bases: TGCGCCAGCAGCCAAGAGGGACTAGCGGGAGTAAGGACCGGGGAGCTGTTTTTT. Its protein is CASSQEGLAGVRTGELFF.

The chain links TRBV27 to TRBJ2-1; the match to TRBD1 covers 9 bases. Germline loops: CDR1 MNHEY, CDR2 SMNVEV (reference sequence). This CDR3 spans 12 amino acids. The CDR3 bases are TGTGCAAGTGGGACAGGGTACAATGAGCAGTTCTTC. Its protein product is CASGTGYNEQFF.

The rearrangement links TRBV2 to TRBJ1-3, with 9 bases aligning to TRBD1. The length of the CDR3 is 15 residues. Looked up from germline, CDR1 is SNHLY and CDR2 is FYNNEI. J lost 0 bases, V lost 5 bases, and 2 bases had no gene match. The CDR3 here is CASSPTGGSGNTIYF. As DNA, the CDR3 is TGTGCCAGCAGTCCGACAGGGGGCTCTGGAAACACCATATATTTT.

The V gene is TRBV30, the J gene TRBJ2-3; a weak D match, TRBD1 (6 bases). The CDR3 length is 14 residues. Germline V gene sequence: CDR1 GTSNPN, CDR2 SVGIG (reference sequence). Trimming pared 6 bases from V and 2 bases from J, leaving 15 bases between. CDR3 protein: CACHGQSSTDTQYF. The CDR3 DNA reads TGTGCCTGCCATGGACAGTCTTCCACAGATACGCAGTATTTT.